The rows below give T cell receptor beta chains drawn from one sample of a study of blood T cells in healthy people across ages. TCRdb ran MiXCR on the 5' RACE reads and lists one entry per CDR3 protein. The sample has around 1,000,000 distinct CDR3 sequences; 35% to 40% are singletons. Source material: blood. The receptors come from a man aged 18 to 35 in good health. Both conserved end residues are part of each CDR3. The order of the fields is D gene, J gene, clone size, V gene, CDR3 DNA, CDR3 protein. D genes are given only for firm matches. Expanded clones are given a class, and other clones once, few, many or no size at all.

TRBD2	TRBJ2-5	few	TRBV10-3	TGTGCCATCAGTGAGGTAGCGGGGGTTGAGACCCAGTACTTC	CAISEVAGVETQYF
-	TRBJ2-7	-	TRBV27	TGTGCCAGCAGTTTAAGGGGGTTCCCATCCTACGAGCAGTACTTC	CASSLRGFPSYEQYF
-	TRBJ2-1	-	TRBV5-6	TGTGCCAGCAGCTCCCTCAGGGGCCTCTCCTACAATGAGCAGTTCTTC	CASSSLRGLSYNEQFF
TRBD1	TRBJ1-1	once	TRBV20-1	TGCAGTGCTAGCACCTATTGGACAGGGAACACTGAAGCTTTCTTT	CSASTYWTGNTEAFF
TRBD1	TRBJ1-2	-	TRBV3-1	TGTGCCAGCAGCCAAGATACAGGGGTTGGATCCTATGGCTACACCTTC	CASSQDTGVGSYGYTF
-	TRBJ2-7	few	TRBV4-2	TGTGCCAGCAGCCAGTCCGGGGATTACTACGAGCAGTACTTC	CASSQSGDYYEQYF
-	TRBJ1-5	-	TRBV20-1	TGCAGTGCTACGGGGATCAGTAGCAGCAATCAGCCCCAGCATTTT	CSATGISSSNQPQHF
-	TRBJ1-2	-	TRBV5-1	TGCGCCAGCAGCTTTTCCTCCGCCGGGACGGCTAACTATGGCTACACCTTC	CASSFSSAGTANYGYTF
TRBD1	TRBJ2-7	few	TRBV6-5	TGTGCCAGCAGTTATGGTGTGGGACAGTCGACCTACGAGCAGTACTTC	CASSYGVGQSTYEQYF
-	TRBJ1-3	few	TRBV4-3	TGCGCCAGCAGCCAAGACGGGAGCTCTGGAAACACCATATATTTT	CASSQDGSSGNTIYF
-	TRBJ2-7	-	TRBV27	TGTGCCAGCAGGTTAACAGGGAACGAGCAGTACTTC	CASRLTGNEQYF
TRBD1	TRBJ2-7	-	TRBV6-2/TRBV6-3	TGTGCCAGCAGATTTACAGGGGGCAGGGAGCAGTACTTC	CASRFTGGREQYF
-	TRBJ2-3	-	TRBV20-1	TGCAGTGCTAGAGACGGGGGCGCCAGGGGAGATACGCAGTATTTT	CSARDGGARGDTQYF
-	TRBJ2-1	-	TRBV7-2	TGTGCCAGCAGCTTGAGCGGGTCCAACTACAATGAGCAGTTCTTC	CASSLSGSNYNEQFF
-	TRBJ1-5	few	TRBV3-1	TGTGCCAGCAGCCCTCAGGGTTGGGAACAGCCCCAGCATTTT	CASSPQGWEQPQHF
-	TRBJ1-6	-	TRBV4-3	TGCGCCAGCAGCCAGACGGCCCTGGGGGATTCACCCCTCCACTTT	CASSQTALGDSPLHF
TRBD2	TRBJ2-3	-	TRBV6-1	TGTGCCAGCAGGCGACTAGCGGGGGCCCTTAGCACAGATACGCAGTATTTT	CASRRLAGALSTDTQYF
-	TRBJ1-2	few	TRBV7-9	TGTGCCAGCAGCTTAACGACTAACTATGGCTACACCTTC	CASSLTTNYGYTF
-	TRBJ1-5	-	TRBV12-3/TRBV12-4	TGTGCCAGCAGTGGACGGCCGAATCAGCCCCAGCATTTT	CASSGRPNQPQHF
TRBD2	TRBJ2-5	-	TRBV7-2	TGTGCCAGCAGCTTAGAACTAGCGGGGGGATACGAGACCCAGTACTTC	CASSLELAGGYETQYF
-	TRBJ2-3	-	TRBV14	TGTGCCAGCAGCCAAGACGAACGGACGATTAGCACAGATACGCAGTATTTT	CASSQDERTISTDTQYF
-	TRBJ2-7	-	TRBV18	TGTGCCAGCTCACCACCCTCCTATTCTCTTCGCGGGGGGACAGTCGACATCTACGAGCAGTACTTC	CASSPPSYSLRGGTVDIYEQYF
TRBD1	TRBJ2-3	-	TRBV6-6	TGTGCCAGCAGACCGGGACAGGGGGAGGTGGATACGCAGTATTTT	CASRPGQGEVDTQYF
-	TRBJ1-6	-	TRBV5-6	TGTGCCAGCAGCGACAACAGGCTTACCTATAATTCACCCCTCCACTTT	CASSDNRLTYNSPLHF
-	TRBJ2-1	-	TRBV4-3	TGCGCCAGCAGCCAAGTCCGACAGTTGGACTCCTACAATGAGCAGTTCTTC	CASSQVRQLDSYNEQFF
-	TRBJ1-4	few	TRBV9	TGTGCCAGCAGCTCCCGACCTCAGAGTGATGAAAAACTGTTTTTT	CASSSRPQSDEKLFF
TRBD1	TRBJ1-1	-	TRBV25-1	TGTGCCAGCTGGGGACAGGGGGTTTTCTTT	CASWGQGVFF
-	TRBJ1-2	-	TRBV7-3	TGTGCCAGCAGCTTCGATAGCTTAGCTAACTATGGCTACACCTTC	CASSFDSLANYGYTF
-	TRBJ1-2	few	TRBV12-3/TRBV12-4	TGTGCCAGCAGTCCCCGGGACCGCAAAGTCCCCGGCTACACCTTC	CASSPRDRKVPGYTF
TRBD1	TRBJ2-5	-	TRBV14	TGTGCCAGCAGCCGAACAACCCAACAGGGGGCTGATTTCCAGCAGTACTTC	CASSRTTQQGADFQQYF
TRBD1	TRBJ1-6	-	TRBV20-1	TGCAGTGCTAGAGCCGGGACAGGGTTGAGCTCCTATAATTCACCCCTCCACTTT	CSARAGTGLSSYNSPLHF
TRBD2	TRBJ2-7	many	TRBV11-2	TGTGCCAGCAGCTCAGCGGGGACCTACTACGAGCAGTACTTC	CASSSAGTYYEQYF
TRBD1	TRBJ2-3	many	TRBV5-1	TGCGCCAGCAGCTTACGGACAGGGCTGACAGATACGCAGTATTTT	CASSLRTGLTDTQYF
-	TRBJ2-1	many	TRBV7-9	TGTGCCAGCAGCTTAGCGCCGGGACCACCTTGGGGTGAGCAGTTCTTC	CASSLAPGPPWGEQFF
-	TRBJ1-2	-	TRBV5-1	TGCGCCAGCAGCCGTGCAACAGGCGATAACTATGGCTACACCTTC	CASSRATGDNYGYTF
-	TRBJ2-3	-	TRBV7-2	TGTGCCAGCAGTCCCCTCGCGGGCAGGCGTCCCTCAGATACGCAGTATTTT	CASSPLAGRRPSDTQYF